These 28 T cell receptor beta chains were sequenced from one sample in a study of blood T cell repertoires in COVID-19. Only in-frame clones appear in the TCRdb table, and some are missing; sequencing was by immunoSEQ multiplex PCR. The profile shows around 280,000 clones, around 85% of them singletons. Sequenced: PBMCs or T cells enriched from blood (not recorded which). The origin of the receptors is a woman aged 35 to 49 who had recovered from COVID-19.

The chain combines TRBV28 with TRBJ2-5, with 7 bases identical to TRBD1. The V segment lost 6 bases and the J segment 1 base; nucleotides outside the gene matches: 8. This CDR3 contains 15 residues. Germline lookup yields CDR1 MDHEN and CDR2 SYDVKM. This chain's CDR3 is CASSPPGTVQETQYF. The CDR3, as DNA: TGTGCCAGCAGCCCCCCCGGGACAGTCCAAGAGACCCAGTACTTC. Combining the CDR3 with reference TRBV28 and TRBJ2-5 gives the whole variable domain DVKVTQSSRYLVKRTGEKVFLECVQDMDHENMFWYRQDPGLGLRLIYFSYDVKMKEKGDIPEGYSVSREKKERFSLILESASTNQTSMYLCASSPPGTVQETQYFGPGTRLLVL.

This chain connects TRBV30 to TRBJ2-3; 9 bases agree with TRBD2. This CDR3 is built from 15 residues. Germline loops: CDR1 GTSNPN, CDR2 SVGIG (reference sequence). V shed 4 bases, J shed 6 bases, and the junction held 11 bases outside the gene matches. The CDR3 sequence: CAWNLGLAGPDTQYF. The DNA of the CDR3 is TGTGCCTGGAACCTGGGGCTAGCGGGGCCGGATACGCAGTATTTT.

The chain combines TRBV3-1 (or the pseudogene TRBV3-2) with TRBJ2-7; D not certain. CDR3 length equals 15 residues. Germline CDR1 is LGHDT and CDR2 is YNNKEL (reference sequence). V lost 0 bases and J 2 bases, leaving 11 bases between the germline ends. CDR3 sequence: CASSQELVTAYEQYF. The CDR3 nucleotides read TGTGCCAGCAGCCAAGAGCTGGTTACAGCCTACGAGCAGTACTTC.

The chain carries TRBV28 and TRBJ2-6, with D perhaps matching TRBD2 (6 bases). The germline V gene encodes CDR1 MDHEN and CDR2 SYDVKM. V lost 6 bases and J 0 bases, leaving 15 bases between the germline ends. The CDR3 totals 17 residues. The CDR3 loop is CASRRGWVFSGANVLTF. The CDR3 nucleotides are TGTGCCAGCAGACGGGGGTGGGTGTTCTCTGGGGCCAACGTCCTGACTTTC.

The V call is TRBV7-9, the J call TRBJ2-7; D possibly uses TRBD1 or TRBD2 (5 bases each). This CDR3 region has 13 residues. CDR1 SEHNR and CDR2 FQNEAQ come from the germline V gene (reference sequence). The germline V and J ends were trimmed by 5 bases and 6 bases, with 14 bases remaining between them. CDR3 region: CASSRGPPGEQYF. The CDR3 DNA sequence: TGTGCCAGCAGCAGGGGACCGCCGGGCGAGCAGTACTTC. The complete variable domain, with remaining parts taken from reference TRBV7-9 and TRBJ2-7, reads DTGVSQNPRHKITKRGQNVTFRCDPISEHNRLYWYRQTLGQGPEFLTYFQNEAQLEKSRLLSDRFSAERPKGSFSTLEIQRTEQGDSAMYLCASSRGPPGEQYFGPGTRLTVT.

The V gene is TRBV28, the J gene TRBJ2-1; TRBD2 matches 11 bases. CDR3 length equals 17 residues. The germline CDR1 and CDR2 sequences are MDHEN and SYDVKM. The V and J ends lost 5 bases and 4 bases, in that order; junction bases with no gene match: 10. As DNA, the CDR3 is TGTGCCAGCAGTCCACCTTCCGGGACTAGCGGATACAATGAGCAGTTCTTC. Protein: CASSPPSGTSGYNEQFF.

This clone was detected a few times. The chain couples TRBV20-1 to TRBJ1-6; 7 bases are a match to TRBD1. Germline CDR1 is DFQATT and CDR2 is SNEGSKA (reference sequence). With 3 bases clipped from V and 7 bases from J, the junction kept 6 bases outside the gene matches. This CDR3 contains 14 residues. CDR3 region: CSASPGQANSPLHF. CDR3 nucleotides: TGCAGTGCTAGTCCCGGACAGGCAAATTCACCCCTCCACTTT.

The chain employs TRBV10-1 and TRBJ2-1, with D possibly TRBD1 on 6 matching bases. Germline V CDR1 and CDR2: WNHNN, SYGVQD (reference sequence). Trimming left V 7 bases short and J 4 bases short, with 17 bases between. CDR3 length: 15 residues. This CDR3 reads CASTSFLQGYNEQFF. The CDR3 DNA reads TGCGCCAGCACCTCTTTTTTACAGGGTTACAATGAGCAGTTCTTC.

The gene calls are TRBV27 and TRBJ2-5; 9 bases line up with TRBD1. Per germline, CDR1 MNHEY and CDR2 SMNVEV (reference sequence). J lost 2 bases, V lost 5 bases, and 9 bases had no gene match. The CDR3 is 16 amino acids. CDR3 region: CASSPDRGAPQETQYF. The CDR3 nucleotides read TGTGCCAGCAGTCCCGACAGGGGGGCTCCTCAAGAGACCCAGTACTTC.

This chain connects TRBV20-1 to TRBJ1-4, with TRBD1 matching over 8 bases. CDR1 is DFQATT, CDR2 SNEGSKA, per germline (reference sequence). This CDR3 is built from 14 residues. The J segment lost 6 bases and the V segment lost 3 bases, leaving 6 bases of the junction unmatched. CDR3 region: CSASSRTGHEKLFF. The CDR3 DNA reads TGCAGTGCTAGTTCGAGGACAGGGCATGAAAAACTGTTTTTT.

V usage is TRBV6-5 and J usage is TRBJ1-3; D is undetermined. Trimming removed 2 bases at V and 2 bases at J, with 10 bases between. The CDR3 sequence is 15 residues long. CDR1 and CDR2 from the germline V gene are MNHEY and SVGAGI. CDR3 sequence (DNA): TGTGCCAGCAGTTACCGGTCGGGGACTGGAAACACCATATATTTT. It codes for CASSYRSGTGNTIYF.

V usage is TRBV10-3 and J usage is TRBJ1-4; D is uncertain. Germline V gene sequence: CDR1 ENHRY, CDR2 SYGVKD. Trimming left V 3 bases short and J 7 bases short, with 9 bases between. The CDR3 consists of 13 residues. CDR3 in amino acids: CAISDPPSEKLFF. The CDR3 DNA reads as TGTGCCATCAGTGACCCACCCAGTGAAAAACTGTTTTTT.

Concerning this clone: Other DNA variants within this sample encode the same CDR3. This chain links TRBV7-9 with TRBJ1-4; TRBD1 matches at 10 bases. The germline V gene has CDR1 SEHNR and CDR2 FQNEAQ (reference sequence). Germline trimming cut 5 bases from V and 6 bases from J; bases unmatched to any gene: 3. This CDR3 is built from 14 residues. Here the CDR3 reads CASSQGTGDEKLFF. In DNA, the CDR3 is TGTGCCAGCAGCCAAGGGACAGGGGATGAAAAACTGTTTTTT. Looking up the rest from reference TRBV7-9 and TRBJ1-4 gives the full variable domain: DTGVSQNPRHKITKRGQNVTFRCDPISEHNRLYWYRQTLGQGPEFLTYFQNEAQLEKSRLLSDRFSAERPKGSFSTLEIQRTEQGDSAMYLCASSQGTGDEKLFFGSGTQLSVL.

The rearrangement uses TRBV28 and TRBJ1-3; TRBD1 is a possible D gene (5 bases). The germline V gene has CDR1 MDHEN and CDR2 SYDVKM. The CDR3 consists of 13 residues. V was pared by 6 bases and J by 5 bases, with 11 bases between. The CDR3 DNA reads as TGTGCCAGCAGGGAGGGGTCCCGAAACACCATATATTTT. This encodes CASREGSRNTIYF.

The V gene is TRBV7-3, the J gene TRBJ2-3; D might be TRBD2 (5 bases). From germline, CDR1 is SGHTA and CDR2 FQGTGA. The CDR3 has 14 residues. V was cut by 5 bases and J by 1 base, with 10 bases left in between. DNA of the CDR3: TGTGCCAGCAGCCCCCGGGGTGGCACAGATACGCAGTATTTT. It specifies CASSPRGGTDTQYF.

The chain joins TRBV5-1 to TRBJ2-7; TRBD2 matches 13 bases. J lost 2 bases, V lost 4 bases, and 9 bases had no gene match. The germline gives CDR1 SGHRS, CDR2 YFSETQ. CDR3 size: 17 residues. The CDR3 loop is CASSPGLAGVKPYEQYF. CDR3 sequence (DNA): TGCGCCAGCAGCCCCGGACTAGCGGGAGTAAAACCCTACGAGCAGTACTTC.

The CDR3 DNA is TGTGCCAGCAGCCCCGGGACAGGGACTGGAAACACCATATATTTT. This gives the protein CASSPGTGTGNTIYF. The gene calls are TRBV7-9 and TRBJ1-3, with TRBD1 identical over 9 bases. The ends lost 5 bases at V and 2 bases at J; junction bases unmatched: 4. CDR1 is SEHNR, CDR2 FQNEAQ, per germline (reference sequence). CDR3 length: 15 residues.

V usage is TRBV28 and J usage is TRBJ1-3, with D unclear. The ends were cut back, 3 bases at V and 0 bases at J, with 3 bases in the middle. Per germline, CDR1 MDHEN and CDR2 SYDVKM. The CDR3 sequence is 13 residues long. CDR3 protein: CASSFGSGNTIYF. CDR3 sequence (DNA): TGTGCCAGCAGTTTCGGCTCTGGAAACACCATATATTTT.

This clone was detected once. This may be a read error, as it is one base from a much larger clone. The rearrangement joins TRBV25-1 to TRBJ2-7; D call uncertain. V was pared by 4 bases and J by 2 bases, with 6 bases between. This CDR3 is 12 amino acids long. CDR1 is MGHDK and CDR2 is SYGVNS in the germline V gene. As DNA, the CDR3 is TGTGCCAGCAGTGGAGGCCCCTACGAGCAGTACTTC. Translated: CASSGGPYEQYF.

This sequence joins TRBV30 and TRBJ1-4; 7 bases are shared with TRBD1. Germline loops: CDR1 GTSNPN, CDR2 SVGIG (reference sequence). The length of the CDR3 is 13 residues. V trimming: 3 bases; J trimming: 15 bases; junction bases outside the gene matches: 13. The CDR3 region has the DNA TGTGCCTGGAGCGATCAGGGGGTCACACTTGTGTTTTTT. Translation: CAWSDQGVTLVFF.

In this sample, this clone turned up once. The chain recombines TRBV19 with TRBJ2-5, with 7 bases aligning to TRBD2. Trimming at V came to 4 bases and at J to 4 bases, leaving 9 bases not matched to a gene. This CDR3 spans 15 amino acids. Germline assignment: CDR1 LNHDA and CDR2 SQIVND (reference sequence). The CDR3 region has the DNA TGTGCCAGTAGTAGTGGGCGGGAGAAGAGAGAGACCCAGTACTTC. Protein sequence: CASSSGREKRETQYF.

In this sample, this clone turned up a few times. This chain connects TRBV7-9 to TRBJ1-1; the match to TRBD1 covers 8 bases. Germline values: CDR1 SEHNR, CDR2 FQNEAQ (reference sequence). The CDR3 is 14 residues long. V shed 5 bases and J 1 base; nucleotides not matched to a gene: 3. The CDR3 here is CASSADRGNTEAFF. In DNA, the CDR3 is TGTGCCAGCAGCGCAGACAGGGGGAACACTGAAGCTTTCTTT.

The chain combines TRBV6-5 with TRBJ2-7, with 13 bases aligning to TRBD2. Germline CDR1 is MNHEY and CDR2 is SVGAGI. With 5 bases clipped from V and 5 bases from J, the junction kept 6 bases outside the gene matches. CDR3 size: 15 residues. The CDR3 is CASSPWTSGSHEQYF. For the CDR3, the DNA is TGTGCCAGCAGTCCTTGGACTAGCGGGAGCCACGAGCAGTACTTC.

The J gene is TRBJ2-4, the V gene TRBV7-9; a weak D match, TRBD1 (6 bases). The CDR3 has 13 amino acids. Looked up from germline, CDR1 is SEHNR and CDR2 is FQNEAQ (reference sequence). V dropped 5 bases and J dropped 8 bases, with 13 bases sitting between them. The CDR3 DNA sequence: TGTGCCAGCAGCCCCCCCTCAGGGGACATTCAGTACTTC. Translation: CASSPPSGDIQYF.

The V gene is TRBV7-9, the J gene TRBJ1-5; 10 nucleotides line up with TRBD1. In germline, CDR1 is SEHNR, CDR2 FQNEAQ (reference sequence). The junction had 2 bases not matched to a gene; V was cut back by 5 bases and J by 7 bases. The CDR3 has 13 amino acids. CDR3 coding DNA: TGTGCCAGCAGCCCGACAGGGGGCCAGCCCCAGCATTTT. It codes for CASSPTGGQPQHF.

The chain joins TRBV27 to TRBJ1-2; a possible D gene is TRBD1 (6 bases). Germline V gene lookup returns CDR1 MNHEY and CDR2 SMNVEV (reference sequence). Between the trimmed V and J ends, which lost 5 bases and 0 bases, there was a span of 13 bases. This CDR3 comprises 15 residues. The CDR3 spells CASSDRDKANYGYTF. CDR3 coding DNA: TGTGCCAGCAGTGACCGGGACAAAGCTAACTATGGCTACACCTTC.

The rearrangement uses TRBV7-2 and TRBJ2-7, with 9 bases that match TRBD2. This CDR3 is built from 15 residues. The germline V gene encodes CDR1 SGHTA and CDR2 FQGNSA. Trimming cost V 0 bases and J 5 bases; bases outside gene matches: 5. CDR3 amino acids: CASSLAEGLAHEQYF. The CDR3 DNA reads TGTGCCAGCAGCTTAGCGGAGGGACTAGCCCACGAGCAGTACTTC.

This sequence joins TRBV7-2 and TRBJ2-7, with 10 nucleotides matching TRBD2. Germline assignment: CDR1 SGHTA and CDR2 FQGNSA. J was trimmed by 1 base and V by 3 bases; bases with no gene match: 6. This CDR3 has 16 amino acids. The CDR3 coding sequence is TGTGCCAGCAGCTTGTCTAGCGGGAGTGTATCCTACGAGCAGTACTTC. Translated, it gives CASSLSSGSVSYEQYF.